The 5 T cell receptor beta chains given below trace back to one sample, sequenced in a study of T cell responses to AZD1222 COVID-19 vaccine. Assay used: immunoSEQ multiplex PCR; TCRdb lists only in-frame clones, some missing. The sample holds 150,000 or so clones, 91% seen once. This specimen was peripheral blood, taken 28 days after the second AZD1222 dose. Receptor source: an adult who received the AZD1222 COVID-19 vaccine.

This chain connects TRBV28 to TRBJ1-3; perhaps TRBD1 as D (6 bases). The V and J ends lost 6 bases and 4 bases respectively, with 13 bases between them. The CDR3 has 14 amino acids. The germline V gene has CDR1 MDHEN and CDR2 SYDVKM. CDR3 loop: CASSLAGGGNTIYF. The CDR3 DNA follows: TGTGCCAGCAGCCTCGCGGGGGGCGGAAACACCATATATTTT. Full variable domain (remainder filled in from reference TRBV28 and TRBJ1-3): DVKVTQSSRYLVKRTGEKVFLECVQDMDHENMFWYRQDPGLGLRLIYFSYDVKMKEKGDIPEGYSVSREKKERFSLILESASTNQTSMYLCASSLAGGGNTIYFGEGSWLTVV.

The V call is TRBV28, the J call TRBJ2-7, with TRBD1 as a possible D gene (7 bases). The CDR3 extends over 13 amino acids. Germline CDR1 reads MDHEN; CDR2 reads SYDVKM. With 6 bases removed from V and 3 bases from J, the gap between germline ends came to 12 bases. This CDR3 reads CASRRGQNYEQYF. The CDR3 DNA reads as TGTGCCAGCAGGCGGGGACAGAACTACGAGCAGTACTTC.

This chain joins TRBV2 and TRBJ2-4; D might be TRBD2 (5 bases). Trimming removed 6 bases from V and 0 bases from J, with 15 bases in between. The CDR3 runs 16 residues. Germline V gene lookup returns CDR1 SNHLY and CDR2 FYNNEI. CDR3: CASRGLFEGAKNIQYF. DNA of the CDR3: TGTGCCAGCAGGGGTCTGTTCGAGGGAGCCAAAAACATTCAGTACTTC. Filled out from reference TRBV2 and TRBJ2-4, the complete variable domain reads EPEVTQTPSHQVTQMGQEVILRCVPISNHLYFYWYRQILGQKVEFLVSFYNNEISEKSEIFDDQFSVERPDGSNFTLKIRSTKLEDSAMYFCASRGLFEGAKNIQYFGAGTRLSVL.

The V and J genes are TRBV29-1 and TRBJ2-5; D gene unclear. The CDR3 has 14 amino acids. Germline loops: CDR1 SQVTM, CDR2 ANQGSEA. Trimming removed 0 bases from V and 2 bases from J, with 10 bases in between. DNA for the CDR3: TGCAGCGTTGAAGAACACAGAAGACAAGAGACCCAGTACTTC. It translates to CSVEEHRRQETQYF.

This clone was detected once. The CDR3 here is CASSLGSLPQYF. The DNA of the CDR3 is TGTGCCAGCAGCTTAGGTAGCTTACCGCAGTACTTC. This chain links TRBV7-9 with TRBJ2-7; D not certain. CDR3 size: 12 residues. V was shortened by 1 base and J by 9 bases, with 10 bases between the two germline ends. Germline V CDR1 and CDR2: SEHNR, FQNEAQ (reference sequence).